Listed below are T cell receptor beta chains from one sample, sequenced in a study of cytomegalovirus exposure and HLA in healthy donors. TCRdb keeps only in-frame clones here, not all; method: immunoSEQ multiplex PCR. The sample has 85,000 to 120,000 clones; 70% to 85% are singletons. Material for sequencing was PBMCs. The receptors here all came from a boy younger than 18 in good health and CMV-seronegative. CDR3s include the opening cysteine and the closing phenylalanine or tryptophan. Each record gives: D gene, V gene, clone size, J gene, CDR3 DNA, CDR3 protein. D genes are given only for firm matches. Some rows have no size entry. The others give once, few or many, or a class for an expanded clone.

NA	TRBV7-8	NA	TRBJ1-4	TGTGCCAGCTGTTCTACGGGGTCAACTAATGAAAAACTGTTTTTT	CASCSTGSTNEKLFF
TRBD1	TRBV27	NA	TRBJ2-7	TGTGCCAGCAGTCCCCGGACAGGGCGGTACGAGCAGTACTTC	CASSPRTGRYEQYF
NA	TRBV2	few	TRBJ2-7	TGTGCCAGCAGTGATTTTCCGGGATACGAGCAGTACTTC	CASSDFPGYEQYF
NA	TRBV13	NA	TRBJ2-7	TGTGCCAGCAGCTTGGGGGGTAGCGAGCAGTACTTC	CASSLGGSEQYF
NA	TRBV28	few	TRBJ2-5	TGTGCCAGCAGTTTCTCAGGGGAAGAGACCCAGTACTTC	CASSFSGEETQYF
TRBD1	TRBV5-6	NA	TRBJ2-1	TGTGCCAGCAGCTTGGAGTTCCCCGGGACAGGGATGGCCTACAATGAGCAGTTCTTC	CASSLEFPGTGMAYNEQFF
NA	TRBV10-3	NA	TRBJ1-1	TGTGCCATCAGTGAGGGGGCGTCGAACACTGAAGCTTTCTTT	CAISEGASNTEAFF
NA	TRBV28	NA	TRBJ2-1	TGTGCCGGGGGGAGACGCTACAATGAGCAGTTCTTC	CAGGRRYNEQFF
NA	TRBV30	NA	TRBJ2-3	TGTGCCTGGTCTCGGGATACGCAGTATTTT	CAWSRDTQYF
TRBD1	TRBV27	NA	TRBJ2-7	TGTGCCAGCAGTTCCGACAGGGGGGTCGGAGACGAGCAGTACTTC	CASSSDRGVGDEQYF
NA	TRBV28	once	TRBJ1-4	TGTGCCAGCAGTTTCCAGGGATTTGGTGAAAAACTGTTTTTT	CASSFQGFGEKLFF
NA	TRBV6-1	NA	TRBJ2-2	TGTGCCAGCACCGGACTACTCCAAAACACCGGGGAGCTGTTTTTT	CASTGLLQNTGELFF
NA	TRBV7-6	NA	TRBJ2-1	TGTGCCAGCAGCCGCGGCAGGGGGGAGTACAATGAGCAGTTCTTC	CASSRGRGEYNEQFF
TRBD1	TRBV7-8	NA	TRBJ1-2	TGTGCCAGCAGCTCGACAGGGGGCGCTATCTATGGCTACACCTTC	CASSSTGGAIYGYTF
NA	TRBV19	NA	TRBJ2-7	TGTGCCGGTGGGCCGACTAGAGGGTTCTCCTACGAGCAGTACTTC	CAGGPTRGFSYEQYF
TRBD2	TRBV5-1	NA	TRBJ2-2	TGCGCCAGCAGCTTGCGGGAGGCGCGCACCGGGGAGCTGTTTTTT	CASSLREARTGELFF